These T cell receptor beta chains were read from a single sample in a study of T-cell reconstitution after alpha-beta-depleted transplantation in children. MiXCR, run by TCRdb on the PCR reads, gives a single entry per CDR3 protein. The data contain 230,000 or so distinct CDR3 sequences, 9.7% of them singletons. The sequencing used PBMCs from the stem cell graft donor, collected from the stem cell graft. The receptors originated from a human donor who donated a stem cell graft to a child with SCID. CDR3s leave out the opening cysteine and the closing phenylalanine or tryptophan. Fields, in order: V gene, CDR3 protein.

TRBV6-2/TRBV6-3 ASSYDRDWYGYT
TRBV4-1 ASSPYISNQPQH
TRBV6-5 ASSTRRPGPVGKLF
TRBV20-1 SARKQGSRHNEQF
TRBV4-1 ASSPRLGGEEGQPQH
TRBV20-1 SARDLAWDIQY
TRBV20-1 CASKPRGQENTDTQY
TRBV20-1 SARDRVGRETQY
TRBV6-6 ASSEGQTAT
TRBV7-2 ASSLALRRETQY
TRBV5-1 ASSPYDGTETQY
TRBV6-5 ASSREGEQY
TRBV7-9 ASSPGWANYGYT
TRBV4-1 AAGRTDTQY
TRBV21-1 ASSRGRDRAAWEKLF
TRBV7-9 ASSLNHGYT
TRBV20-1 SASDQTNYGYT
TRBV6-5 ASSFQGATDTQY
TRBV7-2 ASSFRQGNQPQH
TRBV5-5 ASSFDITATYEQY
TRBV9 ASSVDPGSESYEQY